This entry lists 3 T cell receptor beta chains sequenced from one sample in a study of blood T cell repertoires in COVID-19. TCRdb's table, derived via immunoSEQ multiplex PCR, lists solely in-frame clones and lacks some. The sample holds roughly 100,000 clones, approximately 85% seen once. The sequencing sample was made of peripheral blood. The receptor source for this set is a man aged 50-59 years with acute or convalescent COVID-19.

This clone has more than one count but fewer than ten. This chain connects TRBV7-9 to TRBJ1-5; 9 bases are a match to TRBD1. Germline V gene sequence: CDR1 SEHNR, CDR2 FQNEAQ (reference sequence). Germline trimming cut 8 bases from V and 4 bases from J; bases unmatched to any gene: 6. The CDR3 extends over 14 amino acids. This CDR3 reads CASGGQGSNQPQHF. Written as DNA, the CDR3 is TGTGCCAGCGGCGGACAGGGGAGTAATCAGCCCCAGCATTTT.

As regards this clone: The junction differs from germline at one of its ends, possibly a read error. The chain combines TRBV10-1 with TRBJ1-2, with 7 bases matching TRBD1. Germline V gene data show CDR1 as WNHNN and CDR2 as SYGVQD (reference sequence). This CDR3 comprises 9 residues. CDR3 DNA sequence: TGCGCCAGCGTCGACGGACAGGTCTGG. Translating it yields CASVDGQVW.

The chain combines TRBV19 with TRBJ2-7; possibly TRBD1 for D (5 bases). Germline CDR1 reads LNHDA; CDR2 reads SQIVND (reference sequence). CDR3 length equals 15 residues. Trimming shortened V by 0 bases and J by 3 bases, and 12 bases separated the two germline ends. The CDR3 sequence: CASSIDSLGLYEQYF. As DNA, the CDR3 is TGTGCCAGTAGTATAGATTCTCTGGGGCTCTACGAGCAGTACTTC.